This TCR beta chain was documented in a study of molecular identifiers for immune sequencing clone quantification. Using its own MiXCR run on the PCR reads, TCRdb lists one record per CDR3 protein. The data hold more than 450,000 distinct CDR3 sequences, with over 20% observed a single time. This sequence was found in a human donor in good health. Some libraries in this study had Jurkat cell RNA spiked in. The specimen sequenced was naive CD8+ T cells from blood, with Jurkat cell RNA spiked in. Subset indicated: FACS-sorted CD8+CD4-CCR7+CD45RA+ naive T cells.

The CDR3 bases are TGTGCCAGCAGTTACGAGACAGCGAATAATGAAAAACTGTTTTTT. The encoded protein is CASSYETANNEKLFF. This chain links TRBV6-2 or TRBV6-3 with TRBJ1-4; possibly TRBD1 for D (5 bases). Germline CDR1 MNHEY, CDR2 SVGEGT. V shed 2 bases and J shed 4 bases, with 11 bases lying between them. The CDR3 covers 15 residues.